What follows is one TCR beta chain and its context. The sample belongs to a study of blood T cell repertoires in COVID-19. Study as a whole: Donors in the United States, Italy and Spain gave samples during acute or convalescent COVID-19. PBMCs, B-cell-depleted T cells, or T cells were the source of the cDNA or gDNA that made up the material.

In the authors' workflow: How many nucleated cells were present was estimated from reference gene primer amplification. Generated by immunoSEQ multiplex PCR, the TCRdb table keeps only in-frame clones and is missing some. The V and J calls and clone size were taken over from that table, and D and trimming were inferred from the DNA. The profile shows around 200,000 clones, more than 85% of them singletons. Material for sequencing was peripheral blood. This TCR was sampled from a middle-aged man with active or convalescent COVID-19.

CDR3 DNA sequence: TGTGCCAGCAGCGTGTGGCCAGGGGCGGGCGGAGGTAATGAGCAGTTCTTC. It is translated as CASSVWPGAGGGNEQFF. The rearrangement uses TRBV9 and TRBJ2-1, with a possible D match to TRBD1 (6 bases). Germline V CDR1 and CDR2: SGDLS, YYNGEE. The CDR3 has 17 amino acids. V was clipped by 2 bases and J by 7 bases, with 22 bases between them.